The T cell receptor beta chain described here comes from a study of beta chain features in type 1 diabetes. Broader study findings: Within each of all four CD4+ subsets, Type 1 diabetes patients had TCRB CDR3s that were moderately but significantly shorter.

Notes on this clone: Its antigen is currently unknown. A read error may produce the germline difference seen at one junction end.

What was sequenced were expressed TCRB transcripts, since all of the isolated RNA had been reverse transcribed. Sequencing was performed with immunoSEQ multiplex PCR; in TCRdb, only in-frame clones are kept and a portion is missing. The data show around 300,000 clones, 11% seen once. CDR3 length equals 10 residues. The germline CDR1 and CDR2 sequences are LNHDA and SQIVND (reference sequence). Purity above 95% was achieved in all sorted populations. This clonotype was sampled from a woman in her thirties in good health. This chain uses TRBV19 with TRBJ1-4; 8 nucleotides align to TRBD1. Sequenced input: naive CD4+ T cells from blood. The CDR3 here is CASTNGGQVF. CDR3 DNA sequence: TGTGCCAGTACCAATGGGGGACAGGTTTTT. The variable domain in full, completed from reference TRBV19 and TRBJ1-4, reads DGGITQSPKYLFRKEGQNVTLSCEQNLNHDAMYWYRQDPGQGLRLIYYSQIVNDFQKGDIAEGYSVSREKKESFPLTVTSAQKNPTAFYLCASTNGGQVFGSGTQLSVL.